The 14 T cell receptor beta chains presented below share a single source sample, sequenced in a study of shared clonotypes between healthy human individuals. TCRdb's table, derived via immunoSEQ multiplex PCR, lists solely in-frame clones and lacks some. The profile shows a few million clones, just over 90% of them singletons. Sequences were obtained from naive CD4+ T cells from PBMCs. The sample's subset: CD45RA+ positively selected. These TCRs come from a man aged 18 to 29 in good health. Some clones in this sample may be carry-over from other donors' samples.

The J gene is TRBJ2-3, the V gene TRBV5-1; D may be TRBD1 (6 bases). Trimming cost V 0 bases and J 3 bases, with 11 bases left between them. Per the germline V gene, CDR1 is SGHRS and CDR2 is YFSETQ. The CDR3 is 15 amino acids. CDR3 region: CASSLASGATDTQYF. The CDR3 nucleotides read TGCGCCAGCAGCTTGGCCTCAGGGGCGACAGATACGCAGTATTTT.

The rearrangement links TRBV28 to TRBJ2-7; TRBD2 agrees at 7 bases. Germline V gene data show CDR1 as MDHEN and CDR2 as SYDVKM. With V trimmed by 6 bases and J by 2 bases, 16 bases remained unmatched. This CDR3 has 17 amino acids. The CDR3 sequence is CASRASSGVAPTYEQYF. Here the CDR3 DNA reads TGTGCCAGCAGAGCCTCCAGCGGGGTCGCCCCCACCTACGAGCAGTACTTC.

This clone was seen a single time. The chain is built from TRBV28 and TRBJ1-2, with D perhaps TRBD1 (5 bases). V lost 5 bases and J 3 bases, leaving 13 bases between the germline ends. Germline values: CDR1 MDHEN, CDR2 SYDVKM. This CDR3 comprises 14 residues. CDR3 in amino acids: CASSPSGGHYGYTF. The CDR3 DNA reads TGTGCCAGCAGTCCATCGGGGGGTCACTATGGCTACACCTTC.

The V and J genes are TRBV7-9 and TRBJ1-3; 10 positions match TRBD1. The CDR3 extends over 15 amino acids. After removal of 4 bases from V and 3 bases from J, the junction contained 3 bases not matched to a gene. Germline V lookup: CDR1 SEHNR, CDR2 FQNEAQ (reference sequence). CDR3 coding DNA: TGTGCCAGCAGCTCGGGACAGGGGTATGGAAACACCATATATTTT. This translates into CASSSGQGYGNTIYF.

This clone was picked up one time. V is TRBV5-1 and J is TRBJ1-5, with a tentative D call TRBD1 (5 bases). The V gene lost 0 bases and the J gene lost 3 bases, with 10 bases spanning the gap. Germline lookup yields CDR1 SGHRS and CDR2 YFSETQ. The CDR3 is made up of 15 amino acids. The CDR3 DNA reads TGCGCCAGCAGCTTGGACGGGGACGCCAATCAGCCCCAGCATTTT. This sequence encodes CASSLDGDANQPQHF.

The gene calls are TRBV30 and TRBJ2-2, with 8 nucleotides matching TRBD1. The V segment lost 3 bases and the J segment 5 bases; nucleotides outside the gene matches: 5. Germline V gene data show CDR1 as GTSNPN and CDR2 as SVGIG (reference sequence). The CDR3 runs to 14 residues. Here the CDR3 reads CAWRRNRGTGELFF. The CDR3 nucleotides read TGTGCCTGGAGACGGAACAGGGGGACCGGGGAGCTGTTTTTT.

The chain carries TRBV7-9 and TRBJ1-1, with D uncertain. V gave up 2 bases and J gave up 3 bases, with 10 bases separating them. Germline V gene sequence: CDR1 SEHNR, CDR2 FQNEAQ (reference sequence). The CDR3 has 14 residues. This CDR3 reads CASSLLGFDTEAFF. CDR3 bases: TGTGCCAGCAGCTTATTGGGATTTGACACTGAAGCTTTCTTT.

This clone came up once. The chain combines TRBV28 with TRBJ2-1; TRBD2 matches 9 bases. The CDR3 totals 15 residues. The J segment lost 5 bases and the V segment lost 3 bases, leaving 5 bases of the junction unmatched. Looked up from germline, CDR1 is MDHEN and CDR2 is SYDVKM. This CDR3 reads CASSFSGSGDNEQFF. CDR3 bases: TGTGCCAGCAGTTTTAGCGGGAGTGGAGACAATGAGCAGTTCTTC. Together with reference TRBV28 and TRBJ2-1, the CDR3 gives the full variable domain: DVKVTQSSRYLVKRTGEKVFLECVQDMDHENMFWYRQDPGLGLRLIYFSYDVKMKEKGDIPEGYSVSREKKERFSLILESASTNQTSMYLCASSFSGSGDNEQFFGPGTRLTVL.

About this clone itself: Different DNA sequences within this sample yield the same CDR3. The chain links TRBV28 to TRBJ2-1; the D is unclear. In germline, CDR1 is MDHEN, CDR2 SYDVKM. The V and J ends lost 7 bases and 0 bases respectively, with 4 bases between them. This CDR3 has 12 residues. CDR3: CASTGSYNEQFF. The DNA of the CDR3 is TGTGCCAGCACAGGCTCCTACAATGAGCAGTTCTTC. Variable domain in full (rest from reference TRBV28 and TRBJ2-1): DVKVTQSSRYLVKRTGEKVFLECVQDMDHENMFWYRQDPGLGLRLIYFSYDVKMKEKGDIPEGYSVSREKKERFSLILESASTNQTSMYLCASTGSYNEQFFGPGTRLTVL.

V gene TRBV25-1 combines with J gene TRBJ1-3; tentatively, D is TRBD1 (6 bases). Germline CDR1 reads MGHDK; CDR2 reads SYGVNS. The CDR3 runs 15 residues. Trimming cost V 3 bases and J 4 bases, with 13 bases left between them. CDR3 loop: CASSDGRGAGNTIYF. The CDR3 DNA reads as TGTGCCAGCAGTGATGGCAGGGGAGCCGGAAACACCATATATTTT.

The chain carries TRBV28 and TRBJ2-7; 9 bases agree with TRBD1. Germline V lookup: CDR1 MDHEN, CDR2 SYDVKM. V lost 6 bases to trimming and J lost 3 bases; unmatched junction nucleotides: 9. The CDR3 has 15 residues. The chain's CDR3 is CASRATGTGLYEQYF. The DNA for the CDR3 is TGTGCCAGCAGGGCAACCGGGACAGGGCTCTACGAGCAGTACTTC.

This chain links TRBV7-9 with TRBJ2-7; no clear D. V was trimmed by 5 bases and J by 9 bases, leaving 11 bases between them. Germline V gene lookup returns CDR1 SEHNR and CDR2 FQNEAQ (reference sequence). The CDR3 has 11 amino acids. CDR3 nucleotide sequence: TGTGCCAGCAGCCCGGGCGCCTGGCAGTACTTC. Protein: CASSPGAWQYF. Looking up the rest from reference TRBV7-9 and TRBJ2-7 gives the full variable domain: DTGVSQNPRHKITKRGQNVTFRCDPISEHNRLYWYRQTLGQGPEFLTYFQNEAQLEKSRLLSDRFSAERPKGSFSTLEIQRTEQGDSAMYLCASSPGAWQYFGPGTRLTVT.

This clone was detected only once. The chain couples TRBV28 to TRBJ2-2; 14 bases are a match to TRBD2. The germline V gene encodes CDR1 MDHEN and CDR2 SYDVKM. Trimming cost V 8 bases and J 2 bases; bases outside gene matches: 25. The CDR3 is 23 residues long. The CDR3 protein is CASYGATDSYGTSGSLNTGELFF. The CDR3 DNA sequence: TGTGCCAGCTATGGAGCCACCGACAGCTATGGGACTAGCGGGAGTCTCAACACCGGGGAGCTGTTTTTT.

The chain uses TRBV19 and TRBJ2-3; 9 nucleotides agree with TRBD1. V was pared by 4 bases and J by 2 bases, with 7 bases of the junction left unmatched. CDR1 and CDR2 (germline): LNHDA, SQIVND (reference sequence). The CDR3 has 16 residues. The CDR3 is CASSNPRDRATDTQYF. The CDR3 DNA reads TGTGCCAGTAGTAACCCCCGGGACAGGGCCACAGATACGCAGTATTTT.